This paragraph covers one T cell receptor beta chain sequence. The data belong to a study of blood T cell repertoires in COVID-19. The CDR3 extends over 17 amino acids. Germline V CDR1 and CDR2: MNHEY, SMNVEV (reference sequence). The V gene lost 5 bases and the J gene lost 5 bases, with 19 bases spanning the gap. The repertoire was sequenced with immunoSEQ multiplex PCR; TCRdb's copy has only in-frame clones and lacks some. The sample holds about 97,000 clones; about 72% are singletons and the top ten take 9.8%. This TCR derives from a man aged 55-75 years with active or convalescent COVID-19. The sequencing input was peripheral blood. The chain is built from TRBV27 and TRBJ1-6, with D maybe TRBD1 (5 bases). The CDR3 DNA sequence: TGTGCCAGCAGTCCCCTCCGGACCAGGGCTAATAATTCACCCCTCCACTTT. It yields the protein CASSPLRTRANNSPLHF.